These 32 T cell receptor beta chains came from one sample sequenced in a study of blood T cell repertoires in COVID-19. Method: immunoSEQ multiplex PCR; TCRdb's copy keeps in-frame clones and lacks some. The sample lists 45,000 to 70,000 clones, roughly nine tenths occurring once. The sample taken for sequencing was peripheral blood. The receptors derive from a woman aged 55-75 years with active or convalescent COVID-19.

The V and J genes are TRBV21-1 and TRBJ2-1; the table's D call, TRBD2, was not checked against the DNA. TRBV21-1 is classified as a pseudogene. The CDR3 extends over 16 amino acids. The CDR3 coding sequence is TGTGCCAGCAGCAAAGGGGGGGTGAGCTCCTACAATGAGCAGTTCTTC. Its protein product is CASSKGGVSSYNEQFF.

By sample fraction, this clone is medium-sized. The chain employs TRBV6-1 and TRBJ2-1; D uncertain. The CDR3 extends over 15 amino acids. Trimming left V 1 base short and J 0 bases short, with 7 bases between. Germline values: CDR1 MNHNS, CDR2 SASEGT. The CDR3 spells CASSEGSGSYNEQFF. Here the CDR3 DNA reads TGTGCCAGCAGTGAAGGATCCGGCTCCTACAATGAGCAGTTCTTC.

The chain has TRBV9 and TRBJ1-3, with D tentatively TRBD1 (5 bases). The germline CDR1 and CDR2 sequences are SGDLS and YYNGEE. Between the trimmed V and J ends, which lost 5 bases and 0 bases, there was a span of 9 bases. This CDR3 region has 14 residues. The CDR3 nucleotides read TGTGCCAGCAGTTCAGGGTTCTCTGGAAACACCATATATTTT. Translated: CASSSGFSGNTIYF.

The gene calls are TRBV9 and TRBJ2-1, with D perhaps TRBD2 (6 bases). V dropped 1 base and J dropped 9 bases, with 11 bases sitting between them. Germline V CDR1 and CDR2: SGDLS, YYNGEE. There are 13 residues in the CDR3. CDR3 amino acids: CASSVLAGPEQFF. CDR3 DNA: TGTGCCAGCAGCGTACTCGCGGGGCCTGAGCAGTTCTTC.

The rearrangement links TRBV5-4 to TRBJ2-3, with unresolved D. The CDR3 covers 14 residues. Germline assignment: CDR1 SGHNT and CDR2 YYREEE (reference sequence). Trimming took off 4 bases at V and 0 bases at J, with 9 bases between the two ends. The CDR3: CASSPGQSTDTQYF. The DNA of the CDR3 is TGTGCCAGCAGCCCTGGGCAGAGCACAGATACGCAGTATTTT.

The chain combines TRBV6-2 or TRBV6-3 with TRBJ2-3; weak D call: TRBD2 (6 bases). The CDR3 spans 16 residues. CDR1 MNHEY and CDR2 SVGEGT come from the germline V gene. V was pared by 0 bases and J by 2 bases, with 12 bases between. The CDR3 loop reads CASSYSYAGPTDTQYF. Written as DNA, the CDR3 is TGTGCCAGCAGTTACTCTTATGCGGGACCCACAGATACGCAGTATTTT.

This clone occurred once. The CDR3 is CATSRELAGGLNTQYF. In DNA, the CDR3 is TGTGCCACCAGCAGAGAACTAGCGGGGGGGCTGAATACGCAGTATTTT. This chain joins TRBV15 and TRBJ2-3, with TRBD2 matching 13 bases. Germline V gives CDR1 LNHNV, CDR2 YYDKDF (reference sequence). This CDR3 is built from 16 residues. V shed 0 bases and J 7 bases; nucleotides not matched to a gene: 4.

The chain employs TRBV6-6 and TRBJ2-5; D is perhaps TRBD1 (6 bases). The CDR3 consists of 14 residues. CDR1 is MNHNY and CDR2 is SVGAGI in the germline V gene (reference sequence). V was trimmed by 4 bases and J by 2 bases, leaving 11 bases between them. CDR3 loop: CASSLGQSQETQYF. The CDR3 DNA sequence: TGTGCCAGCAGTTTAGGACAGTCTCAAGAGACCCAGTACTTC.

The rearrangement uses TRBV18 and TRBJ1-5; 10 positions match TRBD1. The V gene end was trimmed by 6 bases and the J gene end by 4 bases; junction bases not matched to a gene: 0. CDR1 and CDR2 from the germline V gene are KGHSH and LQKENI. This CDR3 has 13 residues. CDR3 amino acids: CASSGQGNQPQHF. The CDR3 DNA reads as TGTGCCAGCTCGGGACAGGGGAATCAGCCCCAGCATTTT.

V usage is TRBV2 and J usage is TRBJ1-2; 8 nucleotides align to TRBD1. CDR3 length: 14 amino acids. Germline V CDR1 and CDR2: SNHLY, FYNNEI. V lost 8 bases, J lost 1 base, and 6 bases stayed unmatched. CDR3 coding DNA: TGTGCCAGCGGGGGACAGGACCTTAACTATGGCTACACCTTC. Translated: CASGGQDLNYGYTF.

The J gene is TRBJ2-7, the V gene TRBV7-8; the match to TRBD1 covers 8 bases. This CDR3 spans 12 amino acids. J was trimmed by 6 bases and V by 3 bases; bases with no gene match: 1. From germline, CDR1 is SGHVS and CDR2 FQNEAQ. As DNA, the CDR3 is TGTGCCAGCAGCTTGGACAGGGTCGAGCAGTACTTC. Protein sequence: CASSLDRVEQYF.

V and J are TRBV6-6 and TRBJ1-2; 9 nucleotides align to TRBD1. CDR3 length equals 13 residues. Germline V gene data show CDR1 as MNHNY and CDR2 as SVGAGI (reference sequence). V dropped 7 bases and J dropped 2; count of bases not matched to a gene: 2. CDR3 region: CASNDRGNYGYTF. The CDR3 DNA is TGTGCCAGCAACGACAGGGGGAACTATGGCTACACCTTC.

This clone has a handful of counts. The genes are TRBV28 and TRBJ2-7; TRBD1 agrees at 9 bases. Germline assignment: CDR1 MDHEN and CDR2 SYDVKM. V shed 3 bases, J shed 5 bases, and the junction held 8 bases outside the gene matches. This CDR3 has 15 amino acids. The CDR3 region is CASSLRDRATHEQYF. In DNA form, the CDR3 reads TGTGCCAGCAGTTTGCGGGACAGGGCCACCCACGAGCAGTACTTC.

V gene TRBV28 combines with J gene TRBJ1-1; a weak D match, TRBD1 (5 bases). CDR3 size: 15 residues. Germline loops: CDR1 MDHEN, CDR2 SYDVKM. Trimming left V 5 bases short and J 5 bases short, with 18 bases between. CDR3 coding DNA: TGTGCCAGCAGTCCGTATGTCGGGGGAGGGACTGAAGCTTTCTTT. It specifies CASSPYVGGGTEAFF.

The chain is built from TRBV11-3 and TRBJ2-7; 11 bases line up with TRBD2. Germline lookup yields CDR1 SGHNT and CDR2 YENEEA. V was pared by 5 bases and J by 3 bases, with 3 bases of the junction left unmatched. This CDR3 region has 14 residues. The CDR3 region is CASSAGTSGYEQYF. The CDR3 DNA is TGTGCCAGCAGCGCCGGGACTAGCGGCTACGAGCAGTACTTC. Supplemented by reference TRBV11-3 and TRBJ2-7, the full variable domain reads EAGVVQSPRYKIIEKKQPVAFWCNPISGHNTLYWYLQNLGQGPELLIRYENEEAVDDSQLPKDRFSAERLKGVDSTLKIQPAELGDSAVYLCASSAGTSGYEQYFGPGTRLTVT.

This clone was found once. This chain links TRBV29-1 with TRBJ1-2; 8 bases align to TRBD1. There are 14 residues in the CDR3. The germline V gene encodes CDR1 SQVTM and CDR2 ANQGSEA. With 2 bases clipped from V and 7 bases from J, the junction kept 9 bases outside the gene matches. The CDR3 nucleotides read TGCAGCGTTGAAAGGTCCGGGACAGGAGTTGGCTACACCTTC. Its protein is CSVERSGTGVGYTF.

The genes are TRBV6-1 and TRBJ1-2; the D is unclear. Germline values: CDR1 MNHNS, CDR2 SASEGT. The V end was cut by 2 bases, the J end by 4 bases, with 5 bases between. There are 12 residues in the CDR3. DNA of the CDR3: TGTGCCAGCAGTGAACTAGCCTATGGCTACACCTTC. Amino acids: CASSELAYGYTF.

The chain couples TRBV7-2 to TRBJ2-7, with D maybe TRBD2 (6 bases). The germline V gene has CDR1 SGHTA and CDR2 FQGNSA. Trimming left V 1 base short and J 4 bases short, with 14 bases between. CDR3 length equals 15 residues. The DNA for the CDR3 is TGTGCCAGCAGCTTAGTGGGCGGGAAGCTTTACGAGCAGTACTTC. Its protein product is CASSLVGGKLYEQYF. Full variable domain (remainder filled in from reference TRBV7-2 and TRBJ2-7): GAGVSQSPSNKVTEKGKDVELRCDPISGHTALYWYRQSLGQGLEFLIYFQGNSAPDKSGLPSDRFSAERTGGSVSTLTIQRTQQEDSAVYLCASSLVGGKLYEQYFGPGTRLTVT.

This chain connects TRBV5-1 to TRBJ1-4; D uncertain. The CDR3 extends over 15 amino acids. V lost 2 bases to trimming and J lost 1 base, with 9 bases between them. Per the germline V gene, CDR1 is SGHRS and CDR2 is YFSETQ. The CDR3 is CASSLNEITNEKLFF. CDR3 sequence (DNA): TGCGCCAGCAGCTTAAATGAGATAACTAATGAAAAACTGTTTTTT.

V and J are TRBV10-3 and TRBJ2-1; 9 bases fit TRBD2. With V trimmed by 8 bases and J by 9 bases, 14 bases remained unmatched. Germline-derived CDR1 and CDR2 are ENHRY and SYGVKD. The CDR3 loop spans 15 amino acids. CDR3 in DNA: TGTGCCATCTCTGGGGGCGGGAGGGCCGAGAGTGAGCAGTTCTTC. Its translation is CAISGGGRAESEQFF.

The chain carries TRBV6-6 and TRBJ1-3; D remains unclear. The V gene's germline CDR1 is MNHNY and CDR2 SVGAGI (reference sequence). This CDR3 spans 13 amino acids. The V and J ends lost 7 bases and 2 bases respectively, with 9 bases between them. The CDR3 sequence: CASTAFAGNTIYF. The DNA of the CDR3 is TGTGCCAGCACTGCGTTCGCTGGAAACACCATATATTTT.

V and J are TRBV28 and TRBJ2-1; the match to TRBD2 covers 13 bases. In germline, CDR1 is MDHEN, CDR2 SYDVKM. There are 15 residues in the CDR3. J gave up 8 bases and V 11 bases, and 12 bases lay outside the gene matches. The CDR3 is CAAPPRTSGSYEQFF. The CDR3 DNA reads as TGTGCCGCCCCGCCCCGGACTAGCGGGAGTTATGAGCAGTTCTTC. Variable domain in full (rest from reference TRBV28 and TRBJ2-1): DVKVTQSSRYLVKRTGEKVFLECVQDMDHENMFWYRQDPGLGLRLIYFSYDVKMKEKGDIPEGYSVSREKKERFSLILESASTNQTSMYLCAAPPRTSGSYEQFFGPGTRLTVL.

The J gene is TRBJ2-1, the V gene TRBV27; 11 nucleotides line up with TRBD2. Germline CDR1 is MNHEY and CDR2 is SMNVEV (reference sequence). V shed 8 bases, J shed 3 bases, and the junction held 6 bases outside the gene matches. CDR3 length: 15 residues. The CDR3 here is CASGTSGPYYNEQFF. CDR3 DNA: TGTGCCAGCGGGACTAGCGGCCCCTACTACAATGAGCAGTTCTTC.

The chain uses TRBV3-1 (or the pseudogene TRBV3-2) and TRBJ1-3; TRBD1 aligns across 7 bases. CDR1 and CDR2 from the germline V gene are LGHDT and YNNKEL (reference sequence). The V gene end was trimmed by 4 bases and the J gene end by 1 base; junction bases not matched to a gene: 4. The CDR3 sequence is 15 residues long. CDR3 sequence: CASSLSGGSGNTIYF. The CDR3 nucleotides are TGTGCCAGCAGCCTTTCAGGGGGATCTGGAAACACCATATATTTT.

The chain employs TRBV18 and TRBJ1-2, with D hard to call. Germline V lookup: CDR1 KGHSH, CDR2 LQKENI. The CDR3 has 16 amino acids. Between the trimmed V and J ends, which lost 2 bases and 0 bases, there was a span of 13 bases. Written as DNA, the CDR3 is TGTGCCAGCTCACCAACTCCGGACGGGGCTAACTATGGCTACACCTTC. Amino acids: CASSPTPDGANYGYTF. Complete variable domain (other parts from reference TRBV18 and TRBJ1-2): NAGVMQNPRHLVRRRGQEARLRCSPMKGHSHVYWYRQLPEEGLKFMVYLQKENIIDESGMPKERFSAEFPKEGPSILRIQQVVRGDSAAYFCASSPTPDGANYGYTFGSGTRLTVV.

V and J are TRBV5-1 and TRBJ1-5; D unresolved. V lost 4 bases to trimming and J lost 7 bases, with 12 bases between them. This CDR3 region has 13 residues. The germline V gene has CDR1 SGHRS and CDR2 YFSETQ. The CDR3 DNA reads as TGCGCCAGCAGCCATAGTTACGGGCAGCCCCAGCATTTT. Translating gives CASSHSYGQPQHF.

This chain uses TRBV7-6 with TRBJ1-3; D is perhaps TRBD1 (6 bases). CDR1 is SGHVS and CDR2 is FNYEAQ in the germline V gene. V shed 4 bases and J shed 1 base, with 11 bases lying between them. The CDR3 covers 15 residues. The DNA for the CDR3 is TGTGCCAGCAGCTCTCCAGGACAGTCTGGAAACACCATATATTTT. This translates into CASSSPGQSGNTIYF.

The V gene is TRBV18, the J gene TRBJ1-5; D perhaps matches TRBD1 (6 bases). V gave up 5 bases and J gave up 3 bases, with 20 bases separating them. CDR3 length: 17 residues. Germline CDR1 reads KGHSH; CDR2 reads LQKENI. The DNA of the CDR3 is TGTGCCAGCTCAGGGGGACACCCACCCTCGTCCAATCAGCCCCAGCATTTT. It translates to CASSGGHPPSSNQPQHF.

The rearrangement joins TRBV6-5 to TRBJ1-2; TRBD1 matches 9 bases. The germline V gene encodes CDR1 MNHEY and CDR2 SVGAGI. Losses at the gene ends were 6 bases for V and 4 bases for J; bases not matched to a gene: 9. The CDR3 has 15 amino acids. The DNA for the CDR3 is TGTGCCAGCAGGGGTCCGGGACAGGGCTTCTATGGCTACACCTTC. Amino acid sequence: CASRGPGQGFYGYTF.

The sample holds one count of this clone. The genes are TRBV28 and TRBJ1-2; 7 bases match TRBD1. Per the germline V gene, CDR1 is MDHEN and CDR2 is SYDVKM. Trimming removed 6 bases from V and 5 bases from J; junction bases left unmatched: 9. The CDR3 sequence is 14 residues long. The CDR3 coding sequence is TGTGCCAGCAGATGGCCGGGACAGAGTTATGGCTACACCTTC. It yields the protein CASRWPGQSYGYTF.

The chain joins TRBV28 to TRBJ1-2; D might be TRBD1 (6 bases). Germline V gene data show CDR1 as MDHEN and CDR2 as SYDVKM. With 4 bases removed from V and 7 bases from J, the gap between germline ends came to 22 bases. This CDR3 has 16 amino acids. The CDR3 protein is CASSYTTDRSYPGYTF. The CDR3 bases are TGTGCCAGCAGTTACACGACGGACAGATCCTACCCTGGCTACACCTTC.

CDR3 protein: CSASSIQGRAEAFF. In nucleotides, the CDR3 is TGCAGTGCTAGTTCTATTCAGGGGAGGGCTGAAGCTTTCTTT. The chain combines TRBV20-1 with TRBJ1-1, with D possibly being TRBD1 (6 bases). Germline CDR1 reads DFQATT; CDR2 reads SNEGSKA (reference sequence). Trimming shortened V by 3 bases and J by 6 bases, and 17 bases separated the two germline ends. The CDR3 covers 14 residues.